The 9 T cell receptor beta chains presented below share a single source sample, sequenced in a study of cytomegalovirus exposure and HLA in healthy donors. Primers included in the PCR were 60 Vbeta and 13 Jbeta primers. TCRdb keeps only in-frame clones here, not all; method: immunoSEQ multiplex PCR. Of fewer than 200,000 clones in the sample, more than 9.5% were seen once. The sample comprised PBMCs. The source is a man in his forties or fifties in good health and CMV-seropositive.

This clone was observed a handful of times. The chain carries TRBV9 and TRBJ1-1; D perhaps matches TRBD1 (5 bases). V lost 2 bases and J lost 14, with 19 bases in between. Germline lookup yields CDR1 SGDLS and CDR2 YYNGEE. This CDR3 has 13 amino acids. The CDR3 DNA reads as TGTGCCAGCAGCGTTGAAGGGGAGGGGCAGGCCTTCTTT. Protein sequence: CASSVEGEGQAFF.

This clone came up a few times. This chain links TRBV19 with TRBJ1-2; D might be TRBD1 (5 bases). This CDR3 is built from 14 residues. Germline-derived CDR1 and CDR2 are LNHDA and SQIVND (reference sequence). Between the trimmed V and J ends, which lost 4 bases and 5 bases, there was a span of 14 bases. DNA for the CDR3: TGTGCCAGTAGTAAAACAGGAGGGTTTTATGGCTACACCTTC. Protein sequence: CASSKTGGFYGYTF.

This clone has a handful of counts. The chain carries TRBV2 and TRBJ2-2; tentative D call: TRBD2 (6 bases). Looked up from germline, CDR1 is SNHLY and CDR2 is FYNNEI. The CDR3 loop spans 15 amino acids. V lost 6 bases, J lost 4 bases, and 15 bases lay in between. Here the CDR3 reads CASRTRGLFTGELFF. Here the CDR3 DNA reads TGTGCCAGCAGGACCCGGGGACTTTTCACCGGGGAGCTGTTTTTT.

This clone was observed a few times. As DNA, the CDR3 is TGCGCCAGCAGCTTGGTACAGGGAAAATACGAGCAGTACTTC. This gives the protein CASSLVQGKYEQYF. V is TRBV5-1 and J is TRBJ2-7, with a weak D call TRBD1 (6 bases). Trimming removed 0 bases from V and 4 bases from J, with 11 bases in between. CDR1 is SGHRS and CDR2 is YFSETQ in the germline V gene. CDR3 length: 14 amino acids.

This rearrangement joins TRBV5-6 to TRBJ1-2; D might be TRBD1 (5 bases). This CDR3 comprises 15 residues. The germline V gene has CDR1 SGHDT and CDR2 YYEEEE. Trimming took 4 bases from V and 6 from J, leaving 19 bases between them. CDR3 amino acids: CASSHFGGRGHGYTF. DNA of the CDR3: TGTGCCAGCAGCCATTTCGGTGGGAGGGGCCATGGCTACACCTTC.

The CDR3 region is CASSAQGIRYEQYV. CDR3 DNA: TGTGCCAGCAGTGCACAGGGGATCAGATACGAGCAGTACGTC. The V call is TRBV2, the J call TRBJ2-7; 7 bases are shared with TRBD1. Germline V CDR1 and CDR2: SNHLY, FYNNEI. The CDR3 runs 14 residues. V gave up 4 bases and J gave up 4 bases; unmatched junction bases: 7.

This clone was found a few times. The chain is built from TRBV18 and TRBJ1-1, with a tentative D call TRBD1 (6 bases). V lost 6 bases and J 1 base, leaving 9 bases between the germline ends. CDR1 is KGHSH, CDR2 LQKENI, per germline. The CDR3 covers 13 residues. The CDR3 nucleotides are TGTGCCAGCTCGGGGGCGTGGAACACTGAAGCTTTCTTT. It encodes CASSGAWNTEAFF.

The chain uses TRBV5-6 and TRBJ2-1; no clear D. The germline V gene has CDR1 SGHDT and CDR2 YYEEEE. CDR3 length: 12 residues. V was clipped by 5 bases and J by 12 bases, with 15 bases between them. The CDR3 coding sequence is TGTGCCAGCAGTCCTAGACCCGGCGTGCAGTTCTTC. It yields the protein CASSPRPGVQFF.

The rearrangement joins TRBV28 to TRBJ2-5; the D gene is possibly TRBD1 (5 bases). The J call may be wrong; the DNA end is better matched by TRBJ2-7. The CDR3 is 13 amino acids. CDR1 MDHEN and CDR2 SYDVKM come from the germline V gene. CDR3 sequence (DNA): TGTGCCAGCAGTTTAGGGCAGGGTACCGAGCAGTACTTC. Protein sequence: CASSLGQGTEQYF.